The following is a T cell receptor (beta chain) sequence with its context. Its antigen is unknown. V lost 3 bases and J lost 4, with 13 bases in between. The germline V gene encodes CDR1 MNHNS and CDR2 SASEGT. This CDR3 comprises 14 residues. The sample originates from a study of T cell responses to AZD1222 COVID-19 vaccine. For the study at large: Pooling covered second doses at about 4 or about 12 weeks.

TCRdb's copy holds only in-frame clones and misses some; the assay was immunoSEQ multiplex PCR. The sample carries approximately 130,000 clones, about 90% recorded once. Study results and limitations: An increase in Spike-specific TCR breadth and depth was observed after two AZD1222 doses. Repertoire sampling was restricted to post-peak T cell response timepoints. White British ancestry dominated among donors, who included more females, and clonal diversity was possibly underestimated.

The chain recombines TRBV6-1 with TRBJ2-7; D is ambiguous. The specimen comprised peripheral blood, sampled on day 0 of AZD1222 vaccination. The TCR sequence derives from an adult in good health. The CDR3 loop reads CASSERSLKYEQYF. The CDR3 bases are TGTGCCAGCAGTGAGCGGTCCCTGAAGTACGAGCAGTACTTC.